This entry lists 4 T cell receptor beta chains sequenced from one sample in a study of blood T cell repertoires in COVID-19. The repertoire was sequenced with immunoSEQ multiplex PCR; TCRdb's copy has only in-frame clones and lacks some. Of around 190,000 clones in the sample, about 76% were seen once. Source material: peripheral blood. These receptors originate from a woman between 35 and 50 years old with COVID-19, enrolled during active disease.

This chain connects TRBV14 to TRBJ1-2, with D possibly being TRBD1 (5 bases). V lost 3 bases and J lost 5, with 7 bases in between. The V gene's germline CDR1 is SGHDN and CDR2 FVKESK. CDR3 length: 12 residues. The CDR3 spells CASSHGQYGYTF. The CDR3 DNA reads as TGTGCCAGCAGCCACGGACAATATGGCTACACCTTC.

V usage is TRBV6-2 or TRBV6-3 and J usage is TRBJ2-5, with D perhaps TRBD2 (7 bases). Germline CDR1 and CDR2: MNHEY and SVGEGT. This CDR3 is 15 amino acids long. Between the trimmed V and J ends, which lost 2 bases and 5 bases, there was a span of 15 bases. Here the CDR3 reads CASSYRVGGPETQYF. The DNA for the CDR3 is TGTGCCAGCAGTTACCGGGTGGGGGGGCCGGAGACCCAGTACTTC.

CDR3 in amino acids: CASSHGLAGGAGELFF. The CDR3, as DNA: TGTGCCAGCAGCCACGGACTAGCGGGGGGGGCCGGGGAGCTGTTTTTT. The V gene is TRBV6-4, the J gene TRBJ2-2; 15 nucleotides align to TRBD2. CDR3 size: 16 residues. V lost 6 bases and J lost 6; bases outside the gene matches: 5. Germline V gene sequence: CDR1 MRHNA, CDR2 SNTAGT.

The rearrangement links TRBV7-9 to TRBJ2-7; 7 bases are a match to TRBD1. The CDR3 length is 14 residues. The V gene end was trimmed by 2 bases and the J gene end by 6 bases; junction bases not matched to a gene: 7. Germline CDR1 is SEHNR and CDR2 is FQNEAQ (reference sequence). CDR3 sequence reads: CASSLLQGVREQYF. CDR3 in DNA: TGTGCCAGCAGCTTACTTCAGGGGGTACGCGAGCAGTACTTC.